This note documents a single TCR beta chain sequence. These data originate in a study of blood T cell repertoires in COVID-19. Study summary: Acute-phase and convalescent COVID-19 samples originated in the United States, Italy and Spain. PBMCs, B-cell-depleted T cells, or T cells were the source of the cDNA or gDNA that made up the material.

How the authors handled the data: Reference gene primer amplification in the assay estimated nucleated cell counts. Sequencing was performed with immunoSEQ multiplex PCR; in TCRdb, only in-frame clones are kept and a portion is missing. V and J calls and clone size are those listed in that table; D and trimming were worked out from the DNA. The repertoire holds approximately 66,000 clones, with 89% as singletons. The CDR3 extends over 15 amino acids. V was cut by 3 bases and J by 5 bases, with 16 bases left in between. The germline gives CDR1 LNHDA, CDR2 SQIVND (reference sequence). The genes are TRBV19 and TRBJ1-1, with D uncertain. The sample taken for sequencing was peripheral blood. This clonotype originated in a man between 60 and 75 years old with acute or convalescent COVID-19. Written as DNA, the CDR3 is TGTGCCAGTAGTATCGGTCGTAGGCTAGGTACTGAAGCTTTCTTT. It yields the protein CASSIGRRLGTEAFF.